The TCR beta chain described here comes from a study of patients and donors after allogeneic stem cell transplantation. TCRdb called the RT-PCR reads again in MiXCR, with one record for every CDR3 protein. The sample carries some 90,000 distinct CDR3 sequences, around 48% recorded once. With 3 bases clipped from V and 4 bases from J, the junction kept 11 bases outside the gene matches. CDR3 size: 17 residues. Source material: blood, either unsorted or a sorted T cell fraction (not recorded which). The chain links TRBV12-3 or TRBV12-4 to TRBJ2-5; 10 nucleotides align to TRBD2. The clonotype comes from a human donor who was either an allogeneic HSCT recipient or a stem cell or donor lymphocyte infusion donor (not recorded which). It is not recorded whose cells these are; they may come from a transplant donor. The CDR3 reads CASSLRLEREGGETQYF. In DNA, the CDR3 is TGTGCCAGCAGTTTGAGATTGGAGCGGGAGGGAGGAGAGACCCAGTACTTC.